These T cell receptor beta chains were read from a single sample in a study of T cell changes during pregnancy in multiple sclerosis. Assay: immunoSEQ multiplex PCR; the TCRdb copy retains only in-frame clones and omits some. The sample gives 65,000 to 85,000 clones, approximately 88% of which show up once; over 0.8% is in the top ten. The specimen comprised peripheral blood, sampled in the first trimester of pregnancy. These receptors came from a female donor in good health, enrolled as a control in a pregnancy study. Both conserved end residues are part of each CDR3. The order of the fields is J gene, D gene, V gene, clone size, CDR3 protein, CDR3 DNA. D genes are given only for firm matches. The size entry is marked missing in some rows and otherwise reads once, few, many or a size class.

J: TRBJ1-3
D: .
V: TRBV2
size: .
CDR3: CASREPASSGNTIYF
DNA: TGTGCCAGCCGCGAGCCCGCAAGCTCTGGAAACACCATATATTTT

J: TRBJ2-5
D: .
V: TRBV29-1
size: .
CDR3: CSVEADSQETQYF
DNA: TGCAGCGTTGAAGCCGACAGTCAAGAGACCCAGTACTTC

J: TRBJ1-5
D: .
V: TRBV19
size: .
CDR3: CASSINSGGGNQPQHF
DNA: TGTGCCAGTAGTATCAACTCCGGGGGTGGCAATCAGCCCCAGCATTTT

J: TRBJ2-3
D: .
V: TRBV5-5
size: .
CDR3: CASSPLGGTSDTQYF
DNA: TGTGCCAGCAGCCCCCTAGGAGGGACTTCAGATACGCAGTATTTT

J: TRBJ1-1
D: TRBD1
V: TRBV7-2
size: .
CDR3: CASSLASGQWILNAEAFF
DNA: TGTGCCAGCAGCTTAGCGTCGGGACAGTGGATCCTAAACGCTGAAGCTTTCTTT

J: TRBJ1-4
D: .
V: TRBV5-1
size: .
CDR3: CASSDIWGVNEKLFF
DNA: TGCGCCAGCAGCGATATATGGGGGGTGAATGAAAAACTGTTTTTT

J: TRBJ1-2
D: .
V: TRBV28
size: .
CDR3: CASRVGDSGYTF
DNA: TGTGCCAGCAGAGTCGGGGATAGTGGCTACACCTTC

J: TRBJ2-1
D: .
V: TRBV7-2
size: few
CDR3: CASRAPRSSYNEQFF
DNA: TGTGCCAGCAGGGCCCCGCGGAGCTCCTACAATGAGCAGTTCTTC

J: TRBJ1-2
D: .
V: TRBV5-1
size: .
CDR3: CASSRDREGGYTF
DNA: TGCGCCAGCAGCCGGGATAGGGAGGGAGGCTACACCTTC

J: TRBJ2-2
D: .
V: TRBV19
size: .
CDR3: CASSIWDFRTGELFF
DNA: TGTGCCAGTAGTATATGGGACTTCCGAACCGGGGAGCTGTTTTTT

J: TRBJ2-3
D: TRBD1
V: TRBV5-1
size: once
CDR3: CASSKRDSSTDTQYF
DNA: TGCGCCAGCAGCAAACGGGACAGTAGCACAGATACGCAGTATTTT

J: TRBJ2-1
D: TRBD2
V: TRBV11-3
size: .
CDR3: CASSLRPGLAANEQFF
DNA: TGTGCCAGCAGCCTACGCCCGGGACTAGCGGCCAATGAGCAGTTCTTC

J: TRBJ1-1
D: .
V: TRBV5-1
size: .
CDR3: CASIQGGANTEAFF
DNA: TGCGCCAGCATCCAGGGTGGCGCGAACACTGAAGCTTTCTTT

J: TRBJ1-1
D: .
V: TRBV6-1
size: .
CDR3: CASSEPWTKTEAFF
DNA: TGTGCCAGCAGTGAACCTTGGACAAAAACTGAAGCTTTCTTT

J: TRBJ1-2
D: TRBD1
V: TRBV25-1
size: .
CDR3: CASSGTGGRGGYGYTF
DNA: TGTGCCAGCAGTGGGACAGGGGGCCGCGGGGGCTATGGCTACACCTTC

J: TRBJ2-7
D: TRBD1
V: TRBV5-1
size: once
CDR3: CASSLGQGTHEQYF
DNA: TGCGCCAGCAGCTTGGGACAGGGTACCCACGAGCAGTACTTC

J: TRBJ2-1
D: TRBD2
V: TRBV11-2
size: .
CDR3: CASSLRTSGPSSYNEQFF
DNA: TGTGCCAGCAGCCTTCGGACTAGCGGGCCAAGCTCCTACAATGAGCAGTTCTTC

J: TRBJ1-2
D: .
V: TRBV5-4
size: .
CDR3: CASSPGQGNYGYTF
DNA: TGTGCCAGCAGCCCAGGTCAGGGTAACTATGGCTACACCTTC

J: TRBJ2-7
D: .
V: TRBV9
size: .
CDR3: CASSVAGDEQYF
DNA: TGTGCCAGCAGCGTAGCAGGGGACGAGCAGTACTTC

J: TRBJ2-1
D: .
V: TRBV21-1
size: .
CDR3: CASSKGADRETNEFF
DNA: TGTGCCAGCAGCAAAGGTGCAGATCGGGAGACCAATGAGTTCTTC

J: TRBJ2-2
D: TRBD1
V: TRBV11-2
size: .
CDR3: CASSSGQGTGELFF
DNA: TGTGCCAGCAGCTCAGGACAGGGGACCGGGGAGCTGTTTTTT

J: TRBJ1-2
D: .
V: TRBV5-4
size: .
CDR3: CASSFGGETYGYTF
DNA: TGTGCCAGCAGCTTTGGAGGGGAGACCTATGGCTACACCTTC

J: TRBJ2-1
D: TRBD1
V: TRBV27
size: .
CDR3: CASSLSQGALYNEQFF
DNA: TGTGCCAGCAGTTTGAGCCAGGGGGCCCTTTACAATGAGCAGTTCTTC

J: TRBJ1-2
D: TRBD1
V: TRBV4-3
size: .
CDR3: CASSPDREFDYGYTF
DNA: TGCGCCAGCAGCCCCGACAGGGAGTTCGACTATGGCTACACCTTC